The 4 T cell receptor beta chains below come from one sample, sequenced in a study of blood T cell repertoires in COVID-19. Clones were read by immunoSEQ multiplex PCR, and TCRdb kept only the in-frame ones, dropping some. The data show about 100,000 clones, around nine tenths seen once. Input material: peripheral blood. The receptor source for this set is a man aged 50-60 years with active or convalescent COVID-19.

The chain links TRBV11-3 to TRBJ2-3, with 14 nucleotides matching TRBD2. Germline V lookup: CDR1 SGHNT, CDR2 YENEEA. This CDR3 comprises 15 residues. Trimming cost V 5 bases and J 4 bases; bases outside gene matches: 2. The CDR3 DNA reads as TGTGCCAGCAGCCCGACTAGCGGGGGGGCAGATACGCAGTATTTT. This codes for CASSPTSGGADTQYF.

J is TRBJ1-1 and V is TRBV19, with D uncertain. The V gene's germline CDR1 is LNHDA and CDR2 SQIVND (reference sequence). Deletions cut 6 bases from V and 4 bases from J, with 12 bases between. CDR3 length equals 13 residues. DNA of the CDR3: TGTGCCAGTAGCGCCGACCGGAGCACTGAAGCTTTCTTT. Translation: CASSADRSTEAFF.

The V gene is TRBV15, the J gene TRBJ1-5; 7 nucleotides align to TRBD1. Per the germline V gene, CDR1 is LNHNV and CDR2 is YYDKDF (reference sequence). The CDR3 sequence is 15 residues long. Trimming cost V 0 bases and J 3 bases; bases outside gene matches: 2. The CDR3 loop is CATSRDRGNNQPQHF. The CDR3 DNA reads TGTGCCACCAGCAGAGACAGGGGGAACAATCAGCCCCAGCATTTT.

This chain joins TRBV2 and TRBJ1-4, with TRBD1 identical over 9 bases. The CDR3 is 15 residues long. V lost 5 bases, J lost 6 bases, and 7 bases stayed unmatched. The germline V gene has CDR1 SNHLY and CDR2 FYNNEI. CDR3 sequence: CASSYPGQGDEKLFF. CDR3 bases: TGTGCCAGCAGTTATCCGGGACAGGGAGATGAAAAACTGTTTTTT.